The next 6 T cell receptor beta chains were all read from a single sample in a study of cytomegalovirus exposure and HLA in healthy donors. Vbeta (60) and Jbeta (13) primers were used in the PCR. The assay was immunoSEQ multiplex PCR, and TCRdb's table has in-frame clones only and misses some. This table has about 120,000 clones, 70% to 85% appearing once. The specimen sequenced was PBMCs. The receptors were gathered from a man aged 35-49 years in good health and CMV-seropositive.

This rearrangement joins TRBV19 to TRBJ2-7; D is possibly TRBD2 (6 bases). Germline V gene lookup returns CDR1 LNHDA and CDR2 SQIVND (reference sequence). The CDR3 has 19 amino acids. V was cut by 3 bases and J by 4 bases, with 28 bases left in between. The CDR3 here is CASSMRLILRGRALYEQYF. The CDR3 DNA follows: TGTGCCAGTAGTATGAGGTTAATCTTGCGGGGCCGCGCATTGTACGAGCAGTACTTC.

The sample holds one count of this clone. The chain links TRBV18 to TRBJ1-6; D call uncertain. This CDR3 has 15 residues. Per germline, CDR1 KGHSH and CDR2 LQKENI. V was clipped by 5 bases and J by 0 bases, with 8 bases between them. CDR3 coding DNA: TGTGCCAGCTCATCCCACAGCTCCTATAATTCACCCCTCCACTTT. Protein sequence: CASSSHSSYNSPLHF.

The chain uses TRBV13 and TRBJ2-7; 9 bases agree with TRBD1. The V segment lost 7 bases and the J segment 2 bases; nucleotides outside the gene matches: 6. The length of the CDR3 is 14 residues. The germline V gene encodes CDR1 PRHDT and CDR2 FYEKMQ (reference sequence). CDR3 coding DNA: TGTGCCAGCAAAAAACAGGGGGCAACCTACGAGCAGTACTTC. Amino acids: CASKKQGATYEQYF.

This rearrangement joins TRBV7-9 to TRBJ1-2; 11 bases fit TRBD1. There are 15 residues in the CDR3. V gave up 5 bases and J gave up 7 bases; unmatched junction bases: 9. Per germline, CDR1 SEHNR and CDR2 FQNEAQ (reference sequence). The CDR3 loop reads CASSGYGQGAGGYTF. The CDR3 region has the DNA TGTGCCAGCAGCGGCTATGGACAGGGGGCCGGTGGCTACACCTTC.

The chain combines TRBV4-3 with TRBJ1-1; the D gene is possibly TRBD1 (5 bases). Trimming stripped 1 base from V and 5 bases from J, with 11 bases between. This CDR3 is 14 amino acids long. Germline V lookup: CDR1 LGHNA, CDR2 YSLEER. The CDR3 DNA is TGCGCCAGCAGCCAAGTGGGGGAGGGGACTGAAGCTTTCTTT. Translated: CASSQVGEGTEAFF.

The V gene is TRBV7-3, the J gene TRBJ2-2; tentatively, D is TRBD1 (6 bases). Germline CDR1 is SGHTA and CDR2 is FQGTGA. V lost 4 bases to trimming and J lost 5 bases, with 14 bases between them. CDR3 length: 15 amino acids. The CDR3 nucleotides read TGTGCCAGCAGCTCCGGACATCAGGGGACCGGGGAGCTGTTTTTT. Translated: CASSSGHQGTGELFF.